The clone carrying this T cell receptor beta chain was detected many times. What it binds is not known. As part of library construction, unique molecular identifiers were attached to individual cDNA molecules. Via MiXCR, TCRdb re-called the 5' RACE reads, giving one row per CDR3 protein. Of about 31,000 distinct CDR3 sequences in the sample, 6% to 7.5% were seen once. The entry originates in a study of early T cells in non-severe SARS-CoV-2 infection. For the study at large: Alpha and beta chains were unpaired, from unsorted whole-blood bulk RNA.

Germline trimming cut 1 base from V and 5 bases from J; bases unmatched to any gene: 12. The CDR3 spans 17 residues. The V gene's germline CDR1 is SGHRS and CDR2 YFSETQ. Whole-study results and caveats: Matching results from VDJdb favored anti-spike CD8 responses, leaving private and CD4 specificities undetected.

The sequences come from whole blood, collected at baseline. This sequence joins TRBV5-1 and TRBJ1-2; TRBD1 agrees at 9 bases. The sequence was obtained from an adult who was a healthcare worker with PCR-confirmed SARS-CoV-2 infection or an uninfected control (not recorded which). The CDR3 region has the DNA TGCGCCAGCAGCTTGAGAGCCCTGGACAGGGGTGGATATGGCTACACCTTC. It yields the protein CASSLRALDRGGYGYTF.